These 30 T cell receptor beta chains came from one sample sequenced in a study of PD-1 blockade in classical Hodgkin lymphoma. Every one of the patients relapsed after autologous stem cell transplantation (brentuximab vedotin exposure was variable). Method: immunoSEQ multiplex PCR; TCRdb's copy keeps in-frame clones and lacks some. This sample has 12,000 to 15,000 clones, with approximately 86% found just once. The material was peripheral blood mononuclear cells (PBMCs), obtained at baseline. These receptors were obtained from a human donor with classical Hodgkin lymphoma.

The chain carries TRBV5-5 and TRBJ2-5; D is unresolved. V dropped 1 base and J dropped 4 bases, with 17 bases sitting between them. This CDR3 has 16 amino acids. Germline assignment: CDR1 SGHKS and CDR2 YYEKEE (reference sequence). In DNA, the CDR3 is TGTGCCAGCAGCTTGAAGGTAGTAGGGCTGGGAGAGACCCAGTACTTC. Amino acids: CASSLKVVGLGETQYF. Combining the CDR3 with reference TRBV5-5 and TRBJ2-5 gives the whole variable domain DAGVTQSPTHLIKTRGQQVTLRCSPISGHKSVSWYQQVLGQGPQFIFQYYEKEERGRGNFPDRFSARQFPNYSSELNVNALLLGDSALYLCASSLKVVGLGETQYFGPGTRLLVL.

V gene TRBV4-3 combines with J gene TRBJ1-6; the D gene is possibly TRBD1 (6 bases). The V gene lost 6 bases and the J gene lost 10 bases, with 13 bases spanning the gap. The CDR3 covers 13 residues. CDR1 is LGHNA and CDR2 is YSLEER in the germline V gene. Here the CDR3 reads CASSFPGTSPLHF. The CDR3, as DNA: TGCGCCAGCAGTTTCCCCGGGACATCACCCCTCCACTTT.

CDR3 in amino acids: CASSQEIGIYEQYF. The CDR3 bases are TGCGCCAGCAGCCAAGAGATAGGGATCTACGAGCAGTACTTC. The V and J genes are TRBV4-1 and TRBJ2-7; unclear D gene. V shed 0 bases and J shed 3 bases, with 9 bases lying between them. Looked up from germline, CDR1 is MGHRA and CDR2 is YSYEKL. The CDR3 length is 14 residues.

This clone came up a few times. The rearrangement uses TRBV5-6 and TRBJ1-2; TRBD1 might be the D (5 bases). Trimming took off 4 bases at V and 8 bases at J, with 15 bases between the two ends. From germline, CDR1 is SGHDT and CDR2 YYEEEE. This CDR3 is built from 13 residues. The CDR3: CASSADLQGGYTF. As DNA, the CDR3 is TGTGCCAGCAGCGCCGACCTCCAGGGCGGCTACACCTTC.

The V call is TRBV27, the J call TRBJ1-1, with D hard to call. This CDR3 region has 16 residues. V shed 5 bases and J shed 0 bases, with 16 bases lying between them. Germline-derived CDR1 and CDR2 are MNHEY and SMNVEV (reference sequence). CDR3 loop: CASSRAGLQMNTEAFF. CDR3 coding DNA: TGTGCCAGCAGTAGGGCAGGCCTACAGATGAACACTGAAGCTTTCTTT.

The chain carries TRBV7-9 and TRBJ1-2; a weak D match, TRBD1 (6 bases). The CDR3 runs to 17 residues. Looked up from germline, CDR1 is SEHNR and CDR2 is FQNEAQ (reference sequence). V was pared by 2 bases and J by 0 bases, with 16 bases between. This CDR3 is CASSLLGGVRTNYGYTF. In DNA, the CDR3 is TGTGCCAGCAGCTTATTGGGGGGCGTACGAACTAACTATGGCTACACCTTC.

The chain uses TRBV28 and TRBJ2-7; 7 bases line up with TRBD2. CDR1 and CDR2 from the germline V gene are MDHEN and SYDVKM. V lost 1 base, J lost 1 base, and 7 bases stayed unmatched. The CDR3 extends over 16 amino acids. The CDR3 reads CASSLYLADDSYEQYF. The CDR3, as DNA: TGTGCCAGCAGTTTATACCTAGCGGATGATTCCTACGAGCAGTACTTC.

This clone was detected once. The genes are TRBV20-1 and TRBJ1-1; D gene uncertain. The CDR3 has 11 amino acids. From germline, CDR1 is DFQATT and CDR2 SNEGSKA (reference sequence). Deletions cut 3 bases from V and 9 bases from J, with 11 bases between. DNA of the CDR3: TGCAGTGCTAGTGATGGACTTAAAGCTTTCTTT. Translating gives CSASDGLKAFF.

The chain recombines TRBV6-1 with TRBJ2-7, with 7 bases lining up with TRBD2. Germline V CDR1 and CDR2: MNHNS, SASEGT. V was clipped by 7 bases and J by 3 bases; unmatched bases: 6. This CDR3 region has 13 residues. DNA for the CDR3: TGTGCCAGCACGAGGGACTACTTCTACGAGCAGTACTTC. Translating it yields CASTRDYFYEQYF.

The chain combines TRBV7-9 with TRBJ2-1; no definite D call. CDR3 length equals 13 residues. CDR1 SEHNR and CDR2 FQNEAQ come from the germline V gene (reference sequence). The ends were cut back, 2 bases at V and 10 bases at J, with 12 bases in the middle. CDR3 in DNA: TGTGCCAGCAGCTTACTTCCTGTGGAGGAGCAGTTCTTC. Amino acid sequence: CASSLLPVEEQFF.

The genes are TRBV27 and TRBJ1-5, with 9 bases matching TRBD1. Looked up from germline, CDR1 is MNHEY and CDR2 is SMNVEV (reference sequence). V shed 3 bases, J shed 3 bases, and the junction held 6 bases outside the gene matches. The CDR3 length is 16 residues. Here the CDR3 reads CASSLSGQGHNQPQHF. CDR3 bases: TGTGCCAGCAGTTTGTCTGGACAGGGGCACAATCAGCCCCAGCATTTT.

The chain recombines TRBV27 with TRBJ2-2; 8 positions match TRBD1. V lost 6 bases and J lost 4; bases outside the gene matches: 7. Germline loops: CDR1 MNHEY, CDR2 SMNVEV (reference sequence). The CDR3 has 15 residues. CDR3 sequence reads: CASSPTGVFTGELFF. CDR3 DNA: TGTGCCAGCAGCCCGACAGGGGTGTTCACCGGGGAGCTGTTTTTT.

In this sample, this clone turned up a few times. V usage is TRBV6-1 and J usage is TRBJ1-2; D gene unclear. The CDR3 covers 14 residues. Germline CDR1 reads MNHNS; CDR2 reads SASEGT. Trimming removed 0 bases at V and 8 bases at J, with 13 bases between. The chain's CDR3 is CASSEALLEGGYTF. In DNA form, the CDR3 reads TGTGCCAGCAGTGAAGCGCTTCTGGAGGGAGGCTACACCTTC.

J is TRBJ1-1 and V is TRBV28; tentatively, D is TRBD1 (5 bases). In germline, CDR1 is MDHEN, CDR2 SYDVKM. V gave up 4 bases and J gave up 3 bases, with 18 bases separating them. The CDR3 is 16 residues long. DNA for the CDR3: TGTGCCAGCAGTTCCCGGAGAGGGGTAGTATACACTGAAGCTTTCTTT. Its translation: CASSSRRGVVYTEAFF.

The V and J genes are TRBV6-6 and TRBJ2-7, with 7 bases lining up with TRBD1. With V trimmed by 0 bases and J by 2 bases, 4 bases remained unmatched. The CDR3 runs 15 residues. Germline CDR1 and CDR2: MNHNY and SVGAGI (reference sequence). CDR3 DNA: TGTGCCAGCAGTTACTCTGGACAGGTTCCCTACGAGCAGTACTTC. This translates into CASSYSGQVPYEQYF.

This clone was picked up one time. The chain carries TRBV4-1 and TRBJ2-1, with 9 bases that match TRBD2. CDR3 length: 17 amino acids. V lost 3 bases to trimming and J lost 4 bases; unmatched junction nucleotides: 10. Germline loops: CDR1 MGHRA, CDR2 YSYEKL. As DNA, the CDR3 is TGCGCCAGCAGCCAGCCGGGACTAGCTTTTCGGTACAATGAGCAGTTCTTC. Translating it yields CASSQPGLAFRYNEQFF.

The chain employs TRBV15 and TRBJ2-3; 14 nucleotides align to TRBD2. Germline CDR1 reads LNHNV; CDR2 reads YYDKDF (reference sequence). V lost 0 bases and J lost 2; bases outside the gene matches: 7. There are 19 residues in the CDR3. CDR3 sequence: CATSRDHGTSGSNTDTQYF. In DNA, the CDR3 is TGTGCCACCAGCAGAGATCACGGGACTAGCGGGAGTAACACAGATACGCAGTATTTT.

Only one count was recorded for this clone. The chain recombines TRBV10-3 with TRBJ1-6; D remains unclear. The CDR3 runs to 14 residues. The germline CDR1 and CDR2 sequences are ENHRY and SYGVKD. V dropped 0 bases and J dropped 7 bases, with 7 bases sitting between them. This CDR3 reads CAISESIRNSPLHF. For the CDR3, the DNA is TGTGCCATCAGTGAGTCGATACGGAATTCACCCCTCCACTTT.

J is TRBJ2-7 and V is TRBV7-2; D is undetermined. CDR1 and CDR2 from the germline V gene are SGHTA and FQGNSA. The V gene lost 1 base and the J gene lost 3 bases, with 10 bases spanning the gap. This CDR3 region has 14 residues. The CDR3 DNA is TGTGCCAGCAGCTTAGAAGCTGAGGACTACGAGCAGTACTTC. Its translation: CASSLEAEDYEQYF.

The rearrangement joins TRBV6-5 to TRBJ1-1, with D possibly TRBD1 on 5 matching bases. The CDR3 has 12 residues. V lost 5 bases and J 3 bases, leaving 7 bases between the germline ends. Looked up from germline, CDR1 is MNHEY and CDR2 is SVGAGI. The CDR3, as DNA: TGTGCCAGCAGTGGGGGGTACACTGAAGCTTTCTTT. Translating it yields CASSGGYTEAFF.

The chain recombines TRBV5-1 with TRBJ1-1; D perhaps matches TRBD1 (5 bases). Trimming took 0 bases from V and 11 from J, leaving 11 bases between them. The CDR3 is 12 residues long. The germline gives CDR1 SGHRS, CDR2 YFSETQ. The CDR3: CASSLESGKAFF. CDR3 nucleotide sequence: TGCGCCAGCAGCTTGGAGTCAGGGAAGGCTTTCTTT.

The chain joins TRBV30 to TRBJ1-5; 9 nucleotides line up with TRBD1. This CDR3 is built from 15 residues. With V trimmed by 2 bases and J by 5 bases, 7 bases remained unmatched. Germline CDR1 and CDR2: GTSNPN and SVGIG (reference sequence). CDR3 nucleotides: TGTGCCTGGAGTTTAACAGGGGGCGCGGATCAGCCCCAGCATTTT. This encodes CAWSLTGGADQPQHF.

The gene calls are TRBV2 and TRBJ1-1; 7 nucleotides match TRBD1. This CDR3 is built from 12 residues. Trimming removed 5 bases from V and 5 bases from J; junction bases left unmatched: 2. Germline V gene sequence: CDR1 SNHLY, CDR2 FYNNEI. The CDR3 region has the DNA TGTGCCAGCAGTAGGACAGGAACTGAAGCTTTCTTT. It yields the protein CASSRTGTEAFF.

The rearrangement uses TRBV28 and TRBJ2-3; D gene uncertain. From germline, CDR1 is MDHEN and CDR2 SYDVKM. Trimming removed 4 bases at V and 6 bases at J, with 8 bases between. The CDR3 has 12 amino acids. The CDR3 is CASSYSVDTQYF. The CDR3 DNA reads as TGTGCCAGCAGTTATTCGGTGGATACGCAGTATTTT.

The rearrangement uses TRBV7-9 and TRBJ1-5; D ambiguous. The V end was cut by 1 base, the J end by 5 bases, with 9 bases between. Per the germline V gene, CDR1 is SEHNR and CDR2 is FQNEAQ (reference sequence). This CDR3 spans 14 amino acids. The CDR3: CASSLEDGDQPQHF. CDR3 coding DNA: TGTGCCAGCAGCTTAGAGGACGGAGATCAGCCCCAGCATTTT. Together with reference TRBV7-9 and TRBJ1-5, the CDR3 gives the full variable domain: DTGVSQNPRHKITKRGQNVTFRCDPISEHNRLYWYRQTLGQGPEFLTYFQNEAQLEKSRLLSDRFSAERPKGSFSTLEIQRTEQGDSAMYLCASSLEDGDQPQHFGDGTRLSIL.

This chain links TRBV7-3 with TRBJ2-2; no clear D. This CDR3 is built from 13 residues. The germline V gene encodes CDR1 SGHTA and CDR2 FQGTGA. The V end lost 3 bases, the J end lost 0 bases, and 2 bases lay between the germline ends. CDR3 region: CASSFANTGELFF. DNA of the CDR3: TGTGCCAGCAGCTTTGCGAACACCGGGGAGCTGTTTTTT.

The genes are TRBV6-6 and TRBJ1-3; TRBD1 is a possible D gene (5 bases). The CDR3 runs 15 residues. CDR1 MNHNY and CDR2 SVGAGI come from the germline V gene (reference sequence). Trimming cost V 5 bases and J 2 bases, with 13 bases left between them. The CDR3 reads CASSPSDIAGNTIYF. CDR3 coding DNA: TGTGCCAGCAGTCCTTCGGACATCGCTGGAAACACCATATATTTT.

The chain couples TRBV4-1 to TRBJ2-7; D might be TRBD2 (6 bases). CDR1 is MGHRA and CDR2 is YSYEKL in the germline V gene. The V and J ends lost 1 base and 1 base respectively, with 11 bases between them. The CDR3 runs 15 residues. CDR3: CASSQGGEKSYEQYF. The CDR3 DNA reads TGCGCCAGCAGCCAAGGGGGGGAGAAGTCCTACGAGCAGTACTTC.

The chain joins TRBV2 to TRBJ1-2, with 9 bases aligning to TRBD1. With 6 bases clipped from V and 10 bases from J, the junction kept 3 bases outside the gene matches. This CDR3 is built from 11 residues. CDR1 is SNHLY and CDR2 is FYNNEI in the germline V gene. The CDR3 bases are TGTGCCAGCAGGGGACAGGGAACCTACACCTTC. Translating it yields CASRGQGTYTF.

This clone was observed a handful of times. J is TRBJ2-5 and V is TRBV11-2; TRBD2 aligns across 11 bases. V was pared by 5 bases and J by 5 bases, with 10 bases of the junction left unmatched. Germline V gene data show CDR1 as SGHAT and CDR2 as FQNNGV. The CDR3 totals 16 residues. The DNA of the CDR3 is TGTGCCAGCAGCCTGTTAGCGGGAGGGCCAGGGGAGACCCAGTACTTC. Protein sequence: CASSLLAGGPGETQYF.